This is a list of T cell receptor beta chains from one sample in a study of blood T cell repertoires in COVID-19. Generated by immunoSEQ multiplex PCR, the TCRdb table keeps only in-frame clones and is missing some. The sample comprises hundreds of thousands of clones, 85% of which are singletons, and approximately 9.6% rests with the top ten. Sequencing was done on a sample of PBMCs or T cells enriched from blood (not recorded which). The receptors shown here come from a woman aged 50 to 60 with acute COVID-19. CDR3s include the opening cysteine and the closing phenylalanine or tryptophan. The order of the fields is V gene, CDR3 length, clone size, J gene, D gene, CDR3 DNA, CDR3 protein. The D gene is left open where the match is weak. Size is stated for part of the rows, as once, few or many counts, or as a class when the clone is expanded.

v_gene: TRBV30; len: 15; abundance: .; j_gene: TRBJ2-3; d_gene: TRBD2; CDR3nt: TGTGCCTGGAGTCGAGTAGCGGGGATCACAGATACGCAGTATTTT; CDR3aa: CAWSRVAGITDTQYF
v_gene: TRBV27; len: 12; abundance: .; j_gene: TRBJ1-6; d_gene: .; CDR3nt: TGTGCCAGCGGGGGAGGGCATTCACCCCTCCACTTT; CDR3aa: CASGGGHSPLHF
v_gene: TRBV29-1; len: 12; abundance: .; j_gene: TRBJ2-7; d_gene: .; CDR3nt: TGCAGCGTCCTCAGGGCAGTGAACGAGCAGTACTTC; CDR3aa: CSVLRAVNEQYF
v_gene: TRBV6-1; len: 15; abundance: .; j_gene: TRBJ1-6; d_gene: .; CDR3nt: TGTGCCAGCAGTGAAGTCTTACAGGCCAATTCACCCCTCCACTTT; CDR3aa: CASSEVLQANSPLHF
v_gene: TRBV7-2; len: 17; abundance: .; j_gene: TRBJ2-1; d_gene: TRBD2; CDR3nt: TGTGCCAGCAGCCAGGGAGGGGTCGGGAGTACTTACAATGAGCAGTTCTTC; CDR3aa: CASSQGGVGSTYNEQFF
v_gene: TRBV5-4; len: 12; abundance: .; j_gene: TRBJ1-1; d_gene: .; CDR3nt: TGTGCCAGCAGCCACGGTACGGGGTTTGGTTTCTTT; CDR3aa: CASSHGTGFGFF
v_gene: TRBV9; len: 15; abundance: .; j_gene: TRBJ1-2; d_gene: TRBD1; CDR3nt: TGTGCCAGCAGCGCAAGACAGGGGGCCCTATATGGCTACACCTTC; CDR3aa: CASSARQGALYGYTF
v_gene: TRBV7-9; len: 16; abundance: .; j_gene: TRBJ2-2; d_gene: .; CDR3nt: TGTGCCAGCAGCTACGACCTTAGACAGTACACCGGGGAGCTGTTTTTT; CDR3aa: CASSYDLRQYTGELFF
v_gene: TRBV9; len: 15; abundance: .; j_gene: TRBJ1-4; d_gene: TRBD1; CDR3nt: TGTGCCAGCAGCGGAGGGGGACAGGGGATGGAAAAACTGTTTTTT; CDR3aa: CASSGGGQGMEKLFF
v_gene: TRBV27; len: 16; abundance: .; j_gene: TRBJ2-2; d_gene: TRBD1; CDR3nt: TGTGCCAGCACCCTCTTAGGGACAGGGGGCACCGGGGAGCTGTTTTTT; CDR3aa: CASTLLGTGGTGELFF
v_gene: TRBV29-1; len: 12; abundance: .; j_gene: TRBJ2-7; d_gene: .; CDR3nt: TGCAGCGTGCTGACAGTTTCCTACGAGCAGTACTTC; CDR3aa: CSVLTVSYEQYF
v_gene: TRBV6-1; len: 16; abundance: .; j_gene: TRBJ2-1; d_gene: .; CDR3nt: TGTGCCAGCAGTGAAGCCCCAGGGGGGTCCTACAATGAGCAGTTCTTC; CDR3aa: CASSEAPGGSYNEQFF
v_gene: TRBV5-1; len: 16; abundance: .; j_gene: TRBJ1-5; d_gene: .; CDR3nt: TGCGCCAGCAGCTTGGCCCCAGGGGCCAGCAATCAGCCCCAGCATTTT; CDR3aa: CASSLAPGASNQPQHF
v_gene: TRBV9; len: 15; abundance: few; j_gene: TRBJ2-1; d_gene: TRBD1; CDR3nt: TGTGCCAGCAGGGTAGGGACAGAATCCTACAATGAGCAGTTCTTC; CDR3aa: CASRVGTESYNEQFF
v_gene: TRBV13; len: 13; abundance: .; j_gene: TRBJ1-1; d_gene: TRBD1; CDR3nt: TGTGCCAGCAGCTCGGGACAGTTAACTGAAGCTTTCTTT; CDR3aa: CASSSGQLTEAFF
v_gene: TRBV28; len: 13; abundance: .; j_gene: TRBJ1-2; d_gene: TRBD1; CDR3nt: TGTGCCAGCAGTTCGGGACAGGGTCGAGGCTACACCTTC; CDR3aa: CASSSGQGRGYTF
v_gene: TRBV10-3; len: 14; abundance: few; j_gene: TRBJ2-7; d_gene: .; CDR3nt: TGTGCCATCAGTGACAGGGGTGATTCCTACGAGCAGTACTTC; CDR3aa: CAISDRGDSYEQYF
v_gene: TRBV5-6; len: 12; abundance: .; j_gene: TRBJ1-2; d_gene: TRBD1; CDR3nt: TGTGCCAGCAGCCCAGGGGGTCTTGGCTACACCTTC; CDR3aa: CASSPGGLGYTF
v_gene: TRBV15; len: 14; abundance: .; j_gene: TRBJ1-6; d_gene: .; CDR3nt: TGTGCCACCAGCAGCTATAGCTCGGGATCACCCCTCCACTTT; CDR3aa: CATSSYSSGSPLHF
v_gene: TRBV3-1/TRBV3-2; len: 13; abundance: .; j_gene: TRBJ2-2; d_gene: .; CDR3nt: TGTGCCAGCAGCCAAGCTGGAGTCGGGGAGCTGTTTTTT; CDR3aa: CASSQAGVGELFF
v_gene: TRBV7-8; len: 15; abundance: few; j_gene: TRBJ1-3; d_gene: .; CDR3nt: TGTGCCAGCAGCTTAGTAGGACAGACAAGAAACACCATATATTTT; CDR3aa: CASSLVGQTRNTIYF
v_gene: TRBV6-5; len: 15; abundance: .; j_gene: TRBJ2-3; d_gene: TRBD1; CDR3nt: TGTGCCAGCAGCAAATCCTCAGGGGGCATGGGTACGCAGTATTTT; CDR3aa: CASSKSSGGMGTQYF
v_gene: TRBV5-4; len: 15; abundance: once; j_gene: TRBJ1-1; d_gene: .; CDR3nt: TGTGCCAGCAGCTCGGGGGGGGCGACGAACACTGAAGCTTTCTTT; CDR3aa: CASSSGGATNTEAFF
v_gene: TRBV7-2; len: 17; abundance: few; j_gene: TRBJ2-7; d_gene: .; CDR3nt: TGTGCCAGCAGCTTAGAGGTGGCGGGCTCTAGCTCCTACGAGCAGTACTTC; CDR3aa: CASSLEVAGSSSYEQYF
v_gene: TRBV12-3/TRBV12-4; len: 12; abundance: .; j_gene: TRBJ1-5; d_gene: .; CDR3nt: TGTGCCAGCAGGAGAGAGGCGCAGCCCCAGCATTTT; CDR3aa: CASRREAQPQHF
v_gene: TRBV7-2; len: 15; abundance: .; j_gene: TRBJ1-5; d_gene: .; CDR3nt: TGTGCCAGCAGCTCGGAGCTCTTTGGCAATCAGCCCCAGCATTTT; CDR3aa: CASSSELFGNQPQHF
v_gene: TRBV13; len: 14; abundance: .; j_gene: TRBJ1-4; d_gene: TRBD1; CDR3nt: TGTGCCAGCAGCTTGACAGGGTCTCGTGAAAAACTGTTTTTT; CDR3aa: CASSLTGSREKLFF
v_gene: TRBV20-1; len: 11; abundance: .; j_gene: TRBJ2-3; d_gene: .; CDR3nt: TGCAGTGCAATGCATCGGGATACGCAGTATTTT; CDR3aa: CSAMHRDTQYF
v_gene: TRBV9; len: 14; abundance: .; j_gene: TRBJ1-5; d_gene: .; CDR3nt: TGTGCCAGCAGCGTAACAGCCTTAGATCAGCCCCAGCATTTT; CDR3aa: CASSVTALDQPQHF
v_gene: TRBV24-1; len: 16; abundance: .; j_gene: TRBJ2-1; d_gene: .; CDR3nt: TGTGCCACCAGTGATTGGCGGGCAGGGGACAACAATGAGCAGTTCTTC; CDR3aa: CATSDWRAGDNNEQFF
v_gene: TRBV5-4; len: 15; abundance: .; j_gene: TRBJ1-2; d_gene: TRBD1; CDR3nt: TGTGCCAGCACCCCGGGACAGGGGACAGGATCCGGCTACACCTTC; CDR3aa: CASTPGQGTGSGYTF
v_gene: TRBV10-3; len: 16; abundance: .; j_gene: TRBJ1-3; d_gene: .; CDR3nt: TGTGCCATCAGTCCAAGCCCAGCGAGCTCTGGAAACACCATATATTTT; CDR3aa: CAISPSPASSGNTIYF
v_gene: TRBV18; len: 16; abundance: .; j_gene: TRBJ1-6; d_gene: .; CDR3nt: TGTGCCAGCTCACCAAACAGGGTGGGGGGGGATTCACCCCTCCACTTT; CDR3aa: CASSPNRVGGDSPLHF
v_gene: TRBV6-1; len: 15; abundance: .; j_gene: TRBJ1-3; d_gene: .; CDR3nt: TGTGCCAGCAGTGAGACAGGACGCTCTGGAAACACCATATATTTT; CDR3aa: CASSETGRSGNTIYF
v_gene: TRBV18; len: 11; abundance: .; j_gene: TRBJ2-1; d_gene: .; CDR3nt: TGTGCCAGCTCACCTCATAATGAGCAGTTCTTC; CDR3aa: CASSPHNEQFF
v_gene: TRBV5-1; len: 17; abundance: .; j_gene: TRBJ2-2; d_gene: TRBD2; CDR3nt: TGCGCCAGCAGCTTGTGGACTAGCGGGGGCAAACCCGGGGAGCTGTTTTTT; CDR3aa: CASSLWTSGGKPGELFF
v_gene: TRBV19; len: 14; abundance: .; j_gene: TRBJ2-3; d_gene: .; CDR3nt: TGTGCCAGTAGAAGGGGCCGGGGGAGAGATACGCAGTATTTT; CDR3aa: CASRRGRGRDTQYF
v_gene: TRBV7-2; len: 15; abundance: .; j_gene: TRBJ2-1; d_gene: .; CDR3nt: TGTGCCAGCAGCTTAGGGCAGGGGAACTACAATGAGCAGTTCTTC; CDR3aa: CASSLGQGNYNEQFF
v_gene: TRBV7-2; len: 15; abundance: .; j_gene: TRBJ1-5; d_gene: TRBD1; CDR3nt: TGTGCCAGCAGCTTACGACAGGGCAGCAATCAGCCCCAGCATTTT; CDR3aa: CASSLRQGSNQPQHF
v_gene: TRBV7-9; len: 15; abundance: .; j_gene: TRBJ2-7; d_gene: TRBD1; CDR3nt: TGTGCCAGCAGCTTCGGACAGGGGATAGACTACGAGCAGTACTTC; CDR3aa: CASSFGQGIDYEQYF
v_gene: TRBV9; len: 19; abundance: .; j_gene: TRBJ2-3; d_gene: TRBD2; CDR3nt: TGTGCCAGCAGCGCCCCCCTTGGCGGGGGGCCTACCAGCACAGATACGCAGTATTTT; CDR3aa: CASSAPLGGGPTSTDTQYF
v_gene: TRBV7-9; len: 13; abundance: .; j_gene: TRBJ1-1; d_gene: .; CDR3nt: TGTGCCAGCAGCTTAAACAGGGACACTGAAGCTTTCTTT; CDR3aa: CASSLNRDTEAFF
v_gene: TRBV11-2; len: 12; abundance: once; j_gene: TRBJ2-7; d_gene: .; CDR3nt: TGTGCCAGCAGCTTAGATCGGAGAGAGCAGTACTTC; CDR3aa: CASSLDRREQYF
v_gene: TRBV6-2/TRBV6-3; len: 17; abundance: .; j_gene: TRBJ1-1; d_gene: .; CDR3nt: TGTGCCAGCAGTTACTCGACGTTGTGGGGAGGGGACACTGAAGCTTTCTTT; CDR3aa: CASSYSTLWGGDTEAFF
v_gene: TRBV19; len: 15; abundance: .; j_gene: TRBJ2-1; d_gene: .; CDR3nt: TGTGCCAGTGGACCCCGGGATATCACCTACAATGAGCAGTTCTTC; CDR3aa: CASGPRDITYNEQFF
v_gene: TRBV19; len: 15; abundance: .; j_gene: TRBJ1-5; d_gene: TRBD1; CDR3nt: TGTGCCAGTAGTAAGGGACAGGGCTCGAATCAGCCCCAGCATTTT; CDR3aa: CASSKGQGSNQPQHF
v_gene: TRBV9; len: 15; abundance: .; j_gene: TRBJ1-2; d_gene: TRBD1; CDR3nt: TGTGCCAGCAGCGTAGCTCCGACAGGGGGCTATGGCTACACCTTC; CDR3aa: CASSVAPTGGYGYTF
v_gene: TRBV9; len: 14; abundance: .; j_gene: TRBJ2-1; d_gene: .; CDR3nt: TGTGCCAGCAGCGTAGCGAGCTCCTACAATGAGCAGTTCTTC; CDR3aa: CASSVASSYNEQFF
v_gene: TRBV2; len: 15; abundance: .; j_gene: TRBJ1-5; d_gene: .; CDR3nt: TGTGCCAGCAGTGCGACCGACAATAGCAATCAGCCCCAGCATTTT; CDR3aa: CASSATDNSNQPQHF
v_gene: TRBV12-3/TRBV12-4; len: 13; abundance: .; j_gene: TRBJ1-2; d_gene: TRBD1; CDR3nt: TGTGCCAGCAGCTCAAGACAGGGCCGAGGCTACACCTTC; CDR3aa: CASSSRQGRGYTF
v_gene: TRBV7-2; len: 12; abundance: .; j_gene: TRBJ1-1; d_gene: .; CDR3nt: TGTGCCAGCAGCCCGGGGACTGGGGAAGCTTTCTTT; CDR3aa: CASSPGTGEAFF
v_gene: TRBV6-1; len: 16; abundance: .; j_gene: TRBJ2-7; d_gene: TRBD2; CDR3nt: TGTGCCAGCAGTGAAGGGAGGACTAGCGGGGTCGGCGAGCAGTACTTC; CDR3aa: CASSEGRTSGVGEQYF
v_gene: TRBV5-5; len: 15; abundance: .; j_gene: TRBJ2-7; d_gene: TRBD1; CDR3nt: TGTGCCAGCAGCCTTGAGGGGGCTCCATCCTACGAGCAGTACTTC; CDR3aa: CASSLEGAPSYEQYF
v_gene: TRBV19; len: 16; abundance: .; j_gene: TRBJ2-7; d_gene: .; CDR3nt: TGTGCCAGTAGTATAGATCATAAGCCGCCTCTCTACGAGCAGTACTTC; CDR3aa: CASSIDHKPPLYEQYF
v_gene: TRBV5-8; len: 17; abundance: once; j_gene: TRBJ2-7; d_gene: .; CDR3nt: TGTGCCAGCAGCTTGGGGGTCGGGGGAATGCCAACCTACGAGCAGTACTTC; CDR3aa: CASSLGVGGMPTYEQYF
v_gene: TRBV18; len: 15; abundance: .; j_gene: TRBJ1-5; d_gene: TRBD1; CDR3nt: TGTGCCAGCTCACCGGGACAGAGTAGCAATCAGCCCCAGCATTTT; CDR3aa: CASSPGQSSNQPQHF
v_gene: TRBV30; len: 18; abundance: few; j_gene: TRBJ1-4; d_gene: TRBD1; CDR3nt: TGTGCCTGGAGTCCGGGACAGGGGTCTCTCCTAGGCAATGAAAAACTGTTTTTT; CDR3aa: CAWSPGQGSLLGNEKLFF
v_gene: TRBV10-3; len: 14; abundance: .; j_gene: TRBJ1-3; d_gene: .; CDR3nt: TGTGCCGTGGGGGGGGATAAGTCTGGAAACACCATATATTTT; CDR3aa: CAVGGDKSGNTIYF
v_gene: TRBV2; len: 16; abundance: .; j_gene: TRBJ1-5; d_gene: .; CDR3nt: TGTGCCAGCAGTGATCAGTCGCCCAACTCGGGTCAGCCCCAGCATTTT; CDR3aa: CASSDQSPNSGQPQHF